This T cell receptor (beta chain) comes out of a study of T-cell reconstitution after alpha-beta-depleted transplantation in children. The TCRbeta library was prepared with unique molecular identifiers. TCRdb reprocessed the PCR reads with MiXCR, giving one entry per CDR3 protein. The sample yields 490,000 or so distinct CDR3 sequences, approximately 12% seen once. This clonotype was recorded many times. This CDR3 contains 14 residues. The junction had 10 bases not matched to a gene; V was cut back by 7 bases and J by 5 bases. This sequence was found in a human donor who donated a stem cell graft to a child with combined immunodeficiency. The specimen was PBMCs from the stem cell graft donor, collected from the stem cell graft. This sequence joins TRBV12-3 or TRBV12-4 and TRBJ1-1, with 7 bases fitting TRBD1. The chain's CDR3 is CASTLVQGGTEAFF. In DNA form, the CDR3 reads TGTGCCAGCACCCTGGTTCAGGGGGGGACTGAAGCTTTCTTT.